The T cell receptor (beta chain) under discussion was sequenced for a study of shared clonotypes between healthy human individuals (dated by TCRdb to 2018 to 2020). Regarding the complete study: The cohort comprised a couple of women and a few men aged 18 to 49 years. For each donor, CD4 naive and CD4 memory were each run on three plates, CD8 naive on two plates, and CD8 memory on one plate. Blood TCR repertoires of roughly five healthy adults were deeply sequenced to estimate repertoire size and the extent of clonotype sharing between individuals. Different laboratories and diverse techniques were used to prepare libraries and sequence TCR repertoires, to increase sequencing depth and limit assay-specific biases. Each donor's leukapheresis produced roughly between roughly 0.85 and 10 billion PBMCs.

Using the deep immunoSEQ assay, multiplex PCR amplified TCR CDR3 regions from genomic DNA. Extracted genomic DNA from each cell subset was distributed evenly across all wells of several immunoSEQ 96-well plates, and each plate was treated as a replicate. Each replicate PCR for sorted subsets received about 0.2 ug genomic DNA, equal to roughly 29,000 T cell genomes. The purified libraries were quantified using a Qubit 3.0 fluorometer, sized with a Bioanalyzer 2100, and then quantified again using the KAPA Library Quantification kit. Every immunoSEQ 96-well plate was sequenced on a dedicated single-read 150-cycle Illumina NextSeq 550 flow cell. The paper's processing steps were these. Because only junctional sequences without quality scores were contained in the immunoSEQ output, filtering matching that applied to full-length reads could not be performed. To assign V/J genes and CDR3, sequences were annotated using PyIR, a Python wrapper for IgBLAST v1.9, with IMGT germline references. Reads were filtered out if the reads had weak V/J assignments (E-value above 1e-6), no CDR3, stop codons, out-of-frame junctions, or ambiguous translated residues. V3J clonotypes were defined as sequences sharing an identical inferred V gene, J gene, and CDR3 amino acid sequence. Percentage overlap between repertoires was computed as shared unique clonotypes divided by the size of the smaller repertoire. RTK rarefaction, the Chao1 estimator, and Recon v2.1 estimates of unobserved clonotypes were used to assess repertoire richness. Generation probabilities for all TCRbeta clonotypes obtained by the gDNA method from a few donors were computed using OLGA. Entries here come from immuneACCESS through TCRdb and include only in-frame sequences with V and J called. Some clones fail to appear in such tables; in the studies checked, an unresolved V gene covers under half of the shortfall, and the cause of the remainder is unknown. The DNA gave D and trimming, while V, J and clone size come from that table. Here the sample has 600,000 to 750,000 clones; 72% occur a single time. The ten largest account for approximately 1.8% of the sample.

With respect to this clone: Its target antigen remains unknown. Base qualities are not at hand, and no much larger clone is one base apart.

What the authors observed across the whole study: Pairwise subsampling indicated that sequencing depth was expected to affect the degree of clonotype sharing among donors. Because the study included only a small number of donors, the genetic and exposure-history diversity represented was limited. Compared with non-shared clonotypes, clonotypes shared by all four sorted-subset donors had higher generation probabilities. Even with the large sequencing depth, rarefaction of the sorted-subset datasets indicated that sequencing was incomplete. Roughly 5% of naive CD4, 3% to 4% of naive CD8, 2.3% of memory CD4, and approximately 0.4% of memory CD8 clonotypes were shared across four donors. Sampling was restricted to blood, and TCR repertoires in tissue are likely to differ from TCR repertoires in blood. Estimated clonotype richness was generally larger for naive than for memory subsets.

Donors were healthy HIV-negative adults with no recently reported acute infections or vaccinations. Every donor was a Caucasian adult living in Nashville, Tennessee, USA. CD4+ T cells were enriched through magnetic negative selection, after which naive cells were positively selected on CD45RA and the remaining negative fraction served as the memory subset. Blood was collected by leukapheresis, and PBMCs were isolated by Ficoll-Histopaque density gradient centrifugation and then cryopreserved in liquid nitrogen vapor phase. Analytical flow cytometry was used to check the purity and quantity of each magnetically sorted T cell population. Genomic DNA was isolated from each sorted fraction and quantified by UV absorbance on a Nanodrop 2000c. The CDR3 starts with the cysteine, ends with the phenylalanine, and has 14 residues. The DNA shown is the 42-base CDR3, in frame from base 1. Via the germline V gene (reference sequence), CDR1 is MNHEY and CDR2 SMNVEV. Trimming removed 3 bases from V and 2 bases from J, leaving 11 bases between the germline ends.

The chain couples TRBV27 to TRBJ2-7; the D gene is possibly TRBD1, with 5 bases matching. This clonotype was obtained from a woman in her twenties or thirties in good health. Sequencing was performed on memory CD4+ T cells sorted from blood. The cell subset or site label of this sample denotes: CD45RA-negative fraction. The DNA reads TGTGCCAGCAGTTTGACGACAGCCCCCTACGAGCAGTACTTC. It specifies CASSLTTAPYEQYF.